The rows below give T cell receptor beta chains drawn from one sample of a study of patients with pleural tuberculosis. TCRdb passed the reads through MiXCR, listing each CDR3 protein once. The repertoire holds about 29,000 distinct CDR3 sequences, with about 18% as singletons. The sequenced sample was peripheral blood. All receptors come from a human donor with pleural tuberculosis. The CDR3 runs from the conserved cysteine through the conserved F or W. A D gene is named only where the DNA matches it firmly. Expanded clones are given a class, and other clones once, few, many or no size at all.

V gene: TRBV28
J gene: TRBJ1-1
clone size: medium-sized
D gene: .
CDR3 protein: CASSLWGAKEGTEAFF
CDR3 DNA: TGTGCCAGCAGTTTATGGGGGGCGAAGGAAGGCACTGAAGCTTTCTTT

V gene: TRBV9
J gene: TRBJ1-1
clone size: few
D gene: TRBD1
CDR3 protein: CASSSSAGRQGESRAFF
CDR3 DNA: TGTGCCAGCAGCTCCTCAGCCGGAAGACAGGGAGAATCAAGGGCTTTCTTT

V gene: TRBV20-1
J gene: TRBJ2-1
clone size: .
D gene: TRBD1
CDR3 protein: CSARETGGFYEQFF
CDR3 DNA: TGCAGTGCCCGCGAGACAGGGGGTTTCTATGAGCAGTTCTTC

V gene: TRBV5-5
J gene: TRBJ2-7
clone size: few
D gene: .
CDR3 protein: CASSSMVGTPPF
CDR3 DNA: TGTGCCAGCAGCTCAATGGTAGGAACTCCGCCTTTC

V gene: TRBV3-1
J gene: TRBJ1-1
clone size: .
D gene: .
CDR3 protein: CASSQSGTWTEVALF
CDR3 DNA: TGTGCCAGCAGCCAGTCCGGGACATGGACGGAGGTAGCTCTCTTT

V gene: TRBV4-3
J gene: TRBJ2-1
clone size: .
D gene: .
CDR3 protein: CASSQESGYIEQFF
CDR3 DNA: TGCGCCAGCAGCCAAGAGTCGGGCTACATTGAGCAGTTCTTC

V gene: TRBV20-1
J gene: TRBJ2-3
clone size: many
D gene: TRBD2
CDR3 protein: CSARERRGGHPSDTQYF
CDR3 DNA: TGCAGTGCTAGAGAACGGCGGGGGGGCCATCCATCAGATACGCAGTATTTT

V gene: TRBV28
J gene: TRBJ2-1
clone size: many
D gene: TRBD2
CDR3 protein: CASLVSGLAGYNEQFF
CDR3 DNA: TGTGCCTCGCTTGTTAGTGGGCTAGCGGGGTACAATGAGCAGTTCTTC

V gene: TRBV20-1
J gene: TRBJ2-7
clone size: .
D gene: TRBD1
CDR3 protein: CSACETGGFYQQYF
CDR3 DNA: TGCAGTGCCTGCGAGACAGGGGGTTTCTACCAGCAGTACTTC

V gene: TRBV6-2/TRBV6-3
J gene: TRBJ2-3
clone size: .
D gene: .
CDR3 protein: CASSWRRGCMDTQYF
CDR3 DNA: TGTGCCAGCAGTTGGCGGCGGGGATGCATGGATACGCAGTATTTT

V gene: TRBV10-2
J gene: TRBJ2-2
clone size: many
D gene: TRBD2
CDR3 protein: CASSTGTSGVNGELFF
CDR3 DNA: TGCGCCAGCAGTACCGGGACTAGCGGGGTTAACGGGGAGCTGTTTTTT

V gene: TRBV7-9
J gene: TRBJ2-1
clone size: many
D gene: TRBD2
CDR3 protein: CASSFGLADEQFF
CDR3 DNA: TGTGCCAGCAGCTTCGGACTAGCCGATGAGCAGTTCTTC

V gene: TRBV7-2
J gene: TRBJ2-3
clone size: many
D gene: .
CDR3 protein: CASSLLYSANTDTQYF
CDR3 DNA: TGTGCCAGCAGCTTACTTTATTCGGCTAACACAGATACGCAGTATTTT

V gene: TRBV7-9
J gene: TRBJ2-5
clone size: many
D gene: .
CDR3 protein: CASSLTVLKTQYF
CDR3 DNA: TGTGCCAGCAGCTTGACCGTGCTGAAGACCCAGTACTTC

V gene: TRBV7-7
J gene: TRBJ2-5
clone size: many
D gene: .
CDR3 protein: CASSLHAGPQETQYF
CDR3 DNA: TGTGCTAGCAGCCTCCACGCCGGGCCGCAAGAGACCCAGTACTTC

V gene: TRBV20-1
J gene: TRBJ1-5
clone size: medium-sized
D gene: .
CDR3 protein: CSARDSNQPQHF
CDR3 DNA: TGCAGTGCTAGAGATAGCAATCAGCCCCAGCATTTT

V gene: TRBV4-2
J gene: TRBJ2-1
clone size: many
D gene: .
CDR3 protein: CASSQDPSQEQFF
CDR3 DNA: TGTGCCAGCAGCCAAGATCCTTCCCAAGAGCAGTTCTTC

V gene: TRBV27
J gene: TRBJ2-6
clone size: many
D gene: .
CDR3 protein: CASSIGSSGANVLTF
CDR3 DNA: TGTGCCAGCAGTATAGGGAGCTCTGGGGCCAACGTCCTGACTTTC

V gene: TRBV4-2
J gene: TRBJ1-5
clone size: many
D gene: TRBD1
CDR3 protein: CASSHSLQGSQPQHF
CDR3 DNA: TGTGCCAGCAGCCATTCTTTACAGGGGAGTCAGCCCCAGCATTTT

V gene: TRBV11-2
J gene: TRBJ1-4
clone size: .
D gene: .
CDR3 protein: CASSLGQLNEKLFF
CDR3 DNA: TGTGCCAGCAGCTTAGGACAGTTGAATGAAAAACTGTTTTTT

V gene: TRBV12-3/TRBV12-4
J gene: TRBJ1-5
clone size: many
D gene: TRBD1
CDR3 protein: CASRSTGGRSNQPQHF
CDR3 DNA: TGTGCCAGCAGGAGCACAGGGGGGCGCAGCAATCAGCCCCAGCATTTT

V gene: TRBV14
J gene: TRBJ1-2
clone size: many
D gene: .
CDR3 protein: CASSQESTPARGYTF
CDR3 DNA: TGTGCCAGCAGCCAAGAAAGCACACCAGCAAGGGGCTACACCTTC

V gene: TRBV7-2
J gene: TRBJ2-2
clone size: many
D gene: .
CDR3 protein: CASTLSKMNTGELFF
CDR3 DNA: TGTGCCAGCACCCTCAGCAAAATGAACACCGGGGAGCTGTTTTTT

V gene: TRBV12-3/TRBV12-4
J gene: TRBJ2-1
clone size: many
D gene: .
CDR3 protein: CASSRDQGGEQFF
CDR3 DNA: TGTGCCAGCAGCCGAGACCAAGGCGGTGAGCAGTTCTTC

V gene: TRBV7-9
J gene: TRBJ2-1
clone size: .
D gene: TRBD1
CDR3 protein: CASSLGDRDRNEQFF
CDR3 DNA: TGTGCCAGCAGCTTAGGGGACAGGGATCGCAATGAGCAGTTCTTC

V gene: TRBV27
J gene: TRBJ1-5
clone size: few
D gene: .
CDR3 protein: CASSFRLGASNQPQHF
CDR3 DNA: TGTGCCAGCAGTTTCCGTTTAGGGGCGAGCAATCAGCCCCAGCATTTT

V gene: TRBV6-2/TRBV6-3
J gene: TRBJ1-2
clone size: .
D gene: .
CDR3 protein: CVSRGDTNYGYTF
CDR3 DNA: TGTGTCAGCAGAGGGGACACCAACTATGGCTACACCTTC

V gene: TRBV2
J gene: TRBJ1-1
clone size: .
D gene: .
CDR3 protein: CASTPNPMNTGAFF
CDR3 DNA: TGTGCCAGCACCCCGAATCCAATGAACACTGGAGCTTTCTTT

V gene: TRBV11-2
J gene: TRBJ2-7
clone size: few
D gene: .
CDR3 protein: CASSIGTGNYEQYF
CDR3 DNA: TGTGCCAGCAGCATTGGGACCGGGAACTACGAGCAGTACTTC

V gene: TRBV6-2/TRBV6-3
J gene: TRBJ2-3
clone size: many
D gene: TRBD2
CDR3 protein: CASSSGGATDTQYF
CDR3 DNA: TGTGCCAGCAGTAGCGGGGGGGCCACAGATACGCAGTATTTT

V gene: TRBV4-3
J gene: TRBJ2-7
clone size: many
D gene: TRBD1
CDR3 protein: CASSQEARDSSYEQYF
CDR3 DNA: TGCGCCAGCAGCCAAGAGGCACGGGACAGCTCCTACGAGCAGTACTTC

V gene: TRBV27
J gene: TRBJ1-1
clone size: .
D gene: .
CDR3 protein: CARLPGQPNTGAFF
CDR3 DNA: TGTGCCAGGCTCCCGGGACAACCGAACACTGGAGCCTTCTTT

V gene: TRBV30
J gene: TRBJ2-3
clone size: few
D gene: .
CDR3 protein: CAWSVLDRFTDTQYF
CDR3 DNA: TGTGCCTGGAGTGTACTCGACAGATTCACAGATACGCAGTATTTT

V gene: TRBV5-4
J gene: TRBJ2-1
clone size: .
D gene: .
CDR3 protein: CTSSLEVRVNEQSF
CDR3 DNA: TGTACCAGCAGCTTGGAGGTTAGGGTCAATGAGCAGTCCTTC

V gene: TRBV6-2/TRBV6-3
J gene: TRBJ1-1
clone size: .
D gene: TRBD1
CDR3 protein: CTSSYPPDRGYTEAFF
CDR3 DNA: TGTACCAGCAGTTACCCTCCCGACAGGGGGTACACTGAAGCTTTCTTT

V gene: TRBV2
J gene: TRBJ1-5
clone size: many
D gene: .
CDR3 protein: CASSETDPQSNQPQHF
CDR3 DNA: TGTGCCAGCAGCGAAACCGACCCGCAGAGCAATCAGCCCCAGCATTTT

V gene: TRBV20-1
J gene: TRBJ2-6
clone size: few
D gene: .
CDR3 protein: CSATRAGANVLTF
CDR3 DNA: TGCAGTGCTACGCGGGCTGGGGCCAACGTCCTGACTTTC

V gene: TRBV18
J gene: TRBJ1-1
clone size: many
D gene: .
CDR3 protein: CASSPQDVQNTEAFF
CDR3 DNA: TGTGCCAGCTCACCACAGGATGTCCAGAACACTGAAGCTTTCTTT